The 9 T cell receptor beta chains in this list originate from one sample, sequenced in a study of T cells expressing NK-cell markers. TCRdb derives one entry per CDR3 protein from the 5' RACE reads, leaving out DNA. Here the sample table reports 400,000 or so distinct CDR3 sequences. The sequenced sample was blood T cells: a sorted CD56 or NKG2C T cell subset, CD4+ or CD8+ T cells, or bulk PBMC T cells (not recorded which). The receptors stem from a woman aged 50 to 65 in good health.

This chain links TRBV5-1 with TRBJ2-3; the D call from TCRdb, TRBD1, cannot be confirmed without DNA. The CDR3 length is 15 residues. CDR1 is SGHRS, CDR2 YFSETQ, per germline. CDR3 protein: CASKAGPNPTDTQYF.

This chain's CDR3 is CAISESGGFHTF. This chain uses TRBV10-3 with TRBJ1-2. Looked up from germline, CDR1 is ENHRY and CDR2 is SYGVKD. This CDR3 has 12 residues.

The chain couples TRBV20-1 to TRBJ2-1; as DNA is missing, the TRBD1 call by TCRdb cannot be tested. Germline values: CDR1 DFQATT, CDR2 SNEGSKA (reference sequence). The CDR3 totals 16 residues. CDR3 protein: CSARLSGRGPNNEQFF.

CDR3 region: CASRHGTSASSYNEQFF. The chain is built from TRBV12-3 or TRBV12-4 and TRBJ2-1; lacking DNA, the TRBD2 call made by TCRdb goes unchecked. The CDR3 covers 17 residues.

The chain is built from TRBV7-6 and TRBJ1-3. This CDR3 contains 16 residues. CDR1 is SGHVS, CDR2 FNYEAQ, per germline. CDR3 region: CASSISQGGSGNTIYF.

This chain joins TRBV10-3 and TRBJ2-1; TCRdb indicates TRBD1, and absent DNA this call remains unverified. The CDR3 runs 13 residues. Germline V gene data show CDR1 as ENHRY and CDR2 as SYGVKD. CDR3 amino acids: CAIRQGATDEQFF.

This chain uses TRBV20-1 with TRBJ1-4. The CDR3 has 15 amino acids. Germline V CDR1 and CDR2: DFQATT, SNEGSKA (reference sequence). CDR3 loop: CSARDFGQSNEKLFF.

The J gene is TRBJ2-4, the V gene TRBV24-1; TCRdb outputs TRBD1, but without DNA this stays unchecked. Looked up from germline, CDR1 is KGHDR and CDR2 is SFDVKD. This CDR3 has 13 amino acids. The CDR3 sequence: CATSAPMENIQYF.

The chain uses TRBV4-1 and TRBJ1-2; TCRdb names TRBD1, which stays unverified in the absence of DNA. This CDR3 spans 13 amino acids. Germline V gene sequence: CDR1 MGHRA, CDR2 YSYEKL. This CDR3 reads CASSPLGRYGYTF.